This entry describes one T cell receptor (beta chain). The target antigen is unknown. Repertoires were generated with immunoSEQ multiplex PCR, while TCRdb's copy carries only in-frame clones and drops some. Here the sample spans under 55,000 clones, roughly two thirds being singletons. CDR1 and CDR2 (germline): MNHEY, SVGAGI. This CDR3 contains 13 residues. The V and J ends lost 6 bases and 6 bases respectively, with 12 bases between them. This sample was taken from a study of vaccination effects on CD4 cells after COVID-19. Whole-study context: From a couple of convalescent patients, samples were taken 16 days and one week before vaccination.

Overall study findings and caveats: After vaccination, at late timepoints, clones induced by infection and by vaccine contracted markedly.

Prior to sequencing, the ViraFEST assay stimulated PBMC with viral peptide pools, which expanded the antigen-specific CD4+ T cells. Cells that had been cultured for nine to eleven days were the source of isolated CD4+ T cells. The person had a PCR-confirmed SARS-CoV-2 infection during March to December 2020. V usage is TRBV6-5 and J usage is TRBJ1-5; D not resolved. The sequencing here drew on CD4+ T cells from PBMCs cultured with a peptide pool, taken before COVID-19 vaccination. The sequence was obtained from a human donor who had a prior SARS-CoV-2 infection. CDR3 region: CASSQFELQPQHF. CDR3 bases: TGTGCCAGCAGCCAGTTCGAGCTTCAGCCCCAGCATTTT.